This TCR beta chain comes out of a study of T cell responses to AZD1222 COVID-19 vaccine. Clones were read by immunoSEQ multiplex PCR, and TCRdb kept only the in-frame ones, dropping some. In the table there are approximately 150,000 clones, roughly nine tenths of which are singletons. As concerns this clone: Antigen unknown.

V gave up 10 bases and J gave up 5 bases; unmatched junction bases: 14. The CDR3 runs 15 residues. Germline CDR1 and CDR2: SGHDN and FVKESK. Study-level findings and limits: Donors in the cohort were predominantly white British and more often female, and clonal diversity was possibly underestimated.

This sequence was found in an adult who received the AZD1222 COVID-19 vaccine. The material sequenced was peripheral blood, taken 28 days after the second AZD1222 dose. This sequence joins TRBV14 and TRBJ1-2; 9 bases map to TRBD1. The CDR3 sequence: CATENTGGTRYGYTF. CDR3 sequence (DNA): TGTGCCACCGAGAACACAGGGGGCACGCGATATGGCTACACCTTC.